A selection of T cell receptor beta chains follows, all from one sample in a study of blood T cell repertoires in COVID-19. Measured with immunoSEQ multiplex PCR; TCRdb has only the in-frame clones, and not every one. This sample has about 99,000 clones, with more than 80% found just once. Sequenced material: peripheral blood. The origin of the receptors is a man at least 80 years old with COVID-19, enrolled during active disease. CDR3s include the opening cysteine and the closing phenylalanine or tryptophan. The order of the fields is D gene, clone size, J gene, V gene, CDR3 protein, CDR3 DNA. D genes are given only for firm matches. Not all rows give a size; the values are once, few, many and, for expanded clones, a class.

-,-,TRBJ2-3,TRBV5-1,CASSLSGGTDTQYF,TGCGCCAGCAGCTTGTCAGGGGGCACAGATACGCAGTATTTT
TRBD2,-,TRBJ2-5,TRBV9,CASSVGLAEETQYF,TGTGCCAGCAGCGTTGGACTAGCGGAAGAGACCCAGTACTTC
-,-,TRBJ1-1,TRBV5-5,CASSLKGEGAAFF,TGTGCCAGCAGCTTGAAGGGAGAGGGCGCAGCTTTCTTT
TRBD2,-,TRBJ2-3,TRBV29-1,CSVTPGLAGSDTQYF,TGCAGCGTTACCCCCGGACTAGCGGGGTCAGATACGCAGTATTTT
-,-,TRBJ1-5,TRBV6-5,CASSYSRGRGQPQHF,TGTGCCAGCAGTTACTCTCGTGGCCGGGGGCAGCCCCAGCATTTT
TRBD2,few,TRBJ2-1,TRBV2,CASSGTLGREGPNEQFF,TGTGCCAGCAGTGGGACCCTAGGGCGGGAGGGACCCAATGAGCAGTTCTTC
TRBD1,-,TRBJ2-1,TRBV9,CASSAGTGGLREQFF,TGTGCCAGCAGCGCCGGGACAGGGGGGCTCCGGGAGCAGTTCTTC
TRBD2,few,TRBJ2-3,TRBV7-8,CASSLVAGGSTDTQYF,TGTGCCAGCAGCTTAGTGGCGGGAGGCAGCACAGATACGCAGTATTTT
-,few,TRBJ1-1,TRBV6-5,CASSPGGGREEAFF,TGTGCCAGCAGCCCCGGCGGAGGGAGGGAGGAAGCTTTCTTT
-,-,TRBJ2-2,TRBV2,CASSAQGTYTGELFF,TGTGCCAGCAGCGCACAGGGTACGTACACCGGGGAGCTGTTTTTT
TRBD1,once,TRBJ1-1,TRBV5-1,CASSNRGESEAFF,TGCGCCAGCAGCAACAGGGGGGAATCTGAAGCTTTCTTT
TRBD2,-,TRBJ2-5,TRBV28,CASSPRTSGETKYF,TGTGCCAGCAGTCCCCGGACTAGCGGGGAGACCAAGTACTTC
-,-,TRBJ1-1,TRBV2,CASSSQGILSTEAFF,TGTGCCAGCAGTTCTCAGGGGATTCTCTCTACTGAAGCTTTCTTT
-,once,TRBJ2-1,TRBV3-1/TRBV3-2,CASSRGSRAYNEQFF,TGTGCCAGCAGTCGAGGGTCTCGAGCCTACAATGAGCAGTTCTTC
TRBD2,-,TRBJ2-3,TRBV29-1,CSAGLADYSTDTQYF,TGCAGCGCGGGACTAGCGGATTATAGCACAGATACGCAGTATTTT
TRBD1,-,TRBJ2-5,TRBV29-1,CSVESFRDRGQETQYF,TGCAGCGTTGAATCCTTCCGGGACAGAGGACAAGAGACCCAGTACTTC